These T cell receptor beta chains were read from a single sample in a study of immune evolution from preneoplasia to lung adenocarcinoma. The protocol was immunoSEQ multiplex PCR, while the TCRdb copy is restricted to in-frame clones and leaves out a portion. This sample has some 7,600 clones, with less than 85% found just once. Material for sequencing was FFPE atypical adenomatous hyperplasia tissue from the lung. The source is a donor older than 65 with lung adenocarcinoma. Some clones in this sample may be carry-over from other donors' samples. Both conserved end residues are part of each CDR3. Each record gives: J gene, clone size, D gene, V gene, CDR3 DNA, CDR3 protein. D genes are given only for firm matches. Part of the rows lack a size; the others show once, few, many or a class for expanded clones.

TRBJ1-2 - - TRBV19 TGTGCCAGTAGTATAGGTGTCCACTTCTATGGCTACACCTTC CASSIGVHFYGYTF
TRBJ2-2 - - TRBV7-3 TGTGCCAGCAGCAGGGGGGATACCGGGGAGCTGTTTTTT CASSRGDTGELFF
TRBJ1-1 - - TRBV2 TGTGCCAGCGCAGAGGGGAACACTGAAGCTTTCTTT CASAEGNTEAFF
TRBJ1-1 - - TRBV28 TGTGCCAGCAGTTTGACCACTGAAGCTTTCTTT CASSLTTEAFF
TRBJ2-5 - - TRBV7-8 TGTGCCAGCAGCCTGGGGGTTGGAGAGACCCAGTACTTC CASSLGVGETQYF
TRBJ1-5 - - TRBV5-3 TGTGCCAGAAGCTTGGAACGCGGTCCCAATCAGCCCCAGCATTTT CARSLERGPNQPQHF
TRBJ2-7 - - TRBV5-1 TGCGCCAGCAGGGATATGATGTACGAGCAGTACTTC CASRDMMYEQYF
TRBJ1-3 - - TRBV7-8 TGTGCCAGCAGCTACTCAGACAGGTTATACGGAAACACCATATATTTT CASSYSDRLYGNTIYF
TRBJ2-1 few TRBD2 TRBV11-3 TGTGCCAGCAGCCAGACTAGCGGGGGAGGCGCGTGGAATGAGCAGTTCTTC CASSQTSGGGAWNEQFF
TRBJ1-5 - - TRBV5-4 TGTGCCAGCAGCTTAGATAGGCAGCCCCAGCATTTT CASSLDRQPQHF
TRBJ1-5 - TRBD1 TRBV4-2 TGTGCCAGCAGTCGGGACAGGGAGGTTCAGCCCCAGCATTTT CASSRDREVQPQHF
TRBJ2-7 - - TRBV4-2 TGTGCCAGCAGCCCCCGACGGGAAACCTACGAGCAGTACTTC CASSPRRETYEQYF
TRBJ2-1 once - TRBV6-6 TGTGCCAGCAGTTTGGACGCACGGAGGAATGAGCAGTTCTTC CASSLDARRNEQFF
TRBJ2-7 once - TRBV9 TGTGCCAGCAGTCCCAATTTTTACGAGCAGTACTTC CASSPNFYEQYF
TRBJ1-2 - - TRBV30 TGTGCCTTTCGTTCCCCCGTTAACTATGGCTACACCTTC CAFRSPVNYGYTF
TRBJ1-3 - - TRBV13 TGTGCCAGCAGCTTACGCCCGACGAGCTCTGGAAACACCATATATTTT CASSLRPTSSGNTIYF
TRBJ2-2 - - TRBV28 TGTGCCAGCAGAACGGTGGGGGGTTTCGCCGGGGAGCTGTTTTTT CASRTVGGFAGELFF
TRBJ2-1 - - TRBV6-5 TGTGCCAGCCTACCAAGCGGAGAGACCTACAATGAGCAGTTCTTC CASLPSGETYNEQFF
TRBJ2-3 - TRBD2 TRBV5-1 TGCGCCAGCAGCTTGGGGGGGACTAGCGGCACAGATACGCAGTATTTT CASSLGGTSGTDTQYF
TRBJ1-3 - - TRBV10-1 TGCGCCAGCAGTGAGGACCTAGCTGGAAACACCATATATTTT CASSEDLAGNTIYF
TRBJ2-2 few - TRBV6-5 TGTGCCAGCAGTTACAGTGGCGGGGAGCTGTTTTTT CASSYSGGELFF
TRBJ2-1 - - TRBV7-9 TGTGCCAGCAGCTCGCCCGGGACGGGCCACAATGAGCAGTTCTTC CASSSPGTGHNEQFF
TRBJ1-3 - - TRBV6-6 TGTGCCAGCGCAAGGTGGAGGAGCTCTGGAAACACCATATATTTT CASARWRSSGNTIYF
TRBJ1-1 - - TRBV4-2 TGTGCCAGCAGCCAAGAGGGCAGGGGTGTTCGTCCTGAAGCTTTCTTT CASSQEGRGVRPEAFF
TRBJ1-1 - - TRBV15 TGTGCCACCAGCAGAGGGGGCTTCGAGGGGACTGAAGCTTTCTTT CATSRGGFEGTEAFF
TRBJ1-1 once - TRBV18 TGTGCCAGCTCATCCGGCCGAAACACTGAAGCTTTCTTT CASSSGRNTEAFF
TRBJ2-7 - - TRBV30 TGTGCCTGGAGTAGGGTTGTCAGCTCCTACGAGCAGTACTTC CAWSRVVSSYEQYF
TRBJ2-2 - - TRBV27 TGCGCCGCTACGGACGTGAACACCGGGGAGCTGTTTTTT CAATDVNTGELFF
TRBJ2-3 - - TRBV7-2 TGTGCCAGCAGCTTACCAGATACGCAGTATTTT CASSLPDTQYF
TRBJ2-7 few - TRBV5-4 TGTGCCAGACCGACTTGCCGGGGCCACGAGCAGTACTTC CARPTCRGHEQYF
TRBJ2-7 - - TRBV7-9 TGTGCCAGCAGCTTAGACGGGAGCTACGAGCAGTACTTC CASSLDGSYEQYF
TRBJ2-5 - - TRBV7-9 TGTGCCAGCAGCTTCCTCCCTCCTCGCGTGGCCCAGTACTTC CASSFLPPRVAQYF
TRBJ1-2 - TRBD1 TRBV30 TGTGCCTGGACCAGACAGGGGTCGAATTATGGCTACACCTTC CAWTRQGSNYGYTF
TRBJ2-2 - TRBD1 TRBV10-3 TGTGCCATCAAGGGACAGGGGGCTGATGGGGAGCTGTTTTTT CAIKGQGADGELFF
TRBJ1-2 - - TRBV6-1 TGTGCCACCGCCCCTTCTGGCTACACCTTC CATAPSGYTF
TRBJ2-5 - - TRBV19 TGTGCCAGTACCACTAGGGCGGGGGCTGAAGAGACCCAGTACTTC CASTTRAGAEETQYF
TRBJ1-1 - - TRBV30 TGTGCCTGGGAAGGACTGAACACTGAAGCTTTCTTT CAWEGLNTEAFF
TRBJ2-5 - - TRBV7-9 TGTGCCAGCAGCTTCGGGGTCCAAGAGACCCAGTACTTC CASSFGVQETQYF
TRBJ2-7 few TRBD2 TRBV5-6 TGTGCCAGCAGCCTCGGGACTAGCGGGGGGTACTCCTACGAGCAGTACTTC CASSLGTSGGYSYEQYF
TRBJ2-3 once TRBD2 TRBV14 TGTGCCAGCAGCCCATTAGCGGGGGCTACTAGCACAGATACGCAGTATTTT CASSPLAGATSTDTQYF
TRBJ2-2 - TRBD1 TRBV4-1 TGCGCCAGCAGCCACCGACAGGGGGAGTACACCGGGGAGCTGTTTTTT CASSHRQGEYTGELFF
TRBJ1-4 once - TRBV6-5 TGTGCCAGCAGTTACTCGGCCCCCCCAATGGACGAAAAACTGTTTTTT CASSYSAPPMDEKLFF
TRBJ1-5 - - TRBV7-8 TGTGCCAGCAGCGCTGGGACGGTGTTTCAGCCCCAGCATTTT CASSAGTVFQPQHF
TRBJ2-5 - - TRBV19 TGTGCCAGTAGTGCCCTGACAGGAGGCCAAGAGACCCAGTACTTC CASSALTGGQETQYF
TRBJ1-1 - - TRBV19 TGTGCCAGTAGTTCGTCAGAGGGAGAACAACCTTTCTTT CASSSSEGEQPFF